The T cell receptor beta chain under discussion was sequenced for a study of T cells in Graves' hyperthyroidism and ophthalmopathy. A lack of ophthalmopathy progression within 18 months defined stable Graves' hyperthyroidism. Patients between 18 and 65 years old had hyperthyroidism, newly diagnosed and lasting under 2 months. Diagnostic decisions used clinical symptoms, serum thyroxine and TRAb, thyroid ultrasound and orbital computed tomography. Researchers took RNA transcripts and amplified the TCR beta CDR3 regions from them. Using the HTBI primer set, a first-round RT-PCR was run on the TCR CDR3. One entry per CDR3 protein, called by TCRdb with MiXCR from the multiplex PCR reads. The repertoire consists of some 760,000 distinct CDR3 sequences, with around 15% occurring once and the leading ten covering roughly 10%. Study-level findings and limits: Patients with ophthalmopathy were separated from those with stable hyperthyroidism by a 13 V-J model.

This clonotype has at least ten counts. Its specificity is not known. The CDR3 consists of 15 residues. CDR1 and CDR2 from the germline V gene are SGHAT and FQNNGV. V was shortened by 3 bases and J by 6 bases, with 14 bases between the two germline ends. The TCR originated in a woman aged 18-35 years with Graves' hyperthyroidism. The specimen sequenced was blood. V usage is TRBV11-2 and J usage is TRBJ2-2, with D hard to call. The CDR3 coding sequence is TGTGCCAGCAGCTTTCTTCTTCTCGCGGCCGGGGAGCTGTTTTTT. The encoded protein is CASSFLLLAAGELFF.